The entry below describes one TCR beta chain. Measured with immunoSEQ multiplex PCR; TCRdb has only the in-frame clones, and not every one. This table holds about 820,000 clones, 90% to 95% found once. This record belongs to a study of shared clonotypes between healthy human individuals. The CDR3 runs 13 residues. Naive CD8 isolation took CD45RO-negative cells positively selected for CCR7 and excluded terminally differentiated effector memory CD45RA+ cells. The origin of this receptor is a man aged 30-40 years in good health. The specimen sequenced was naive CD8+ T cells sorted from blood. The V call is TRBV21-1, the J call TRBJ1-1; the table names TRBD1, a call not compared with the DNA. TRBV21-1 is a pseudogene locus. The CDR3 nucleotides read TGTGCCAGCAGCATACGAGGGGGCGATGAAGCTTTCTTT. Protein product: CASSIRGGDEAFF.